A selection of T cell receptor beta chains follows, all from one sample in a study of T cell responses to AZD1222 COVID-19 vaccine. TCRdb's table, derived via immunoSEQ multiplex PCR, lists solely in-frame clones and lacks some. The sample contains some 190,000 clones, around 92% of which appear only once. Sequencing used peripheral blood, obtained on day 0 of AZD1222 vaccination. All receptors derive from an adult in good health. Each CDR3 is given with its conserved first and last residue. A D gene is named only where the DNA matches it firmly. Only part of the rows carry a size: once, few, many, or a class if the clone is expanded.

cdr3_aa cdr3_nt j_call clone_size d_call v_call
CASSSQDRWGGGGYTF TGTGCCAGCAGTTCCCAGGACAGATGGGGCGGCGGAGGCTACACCTTC TRBJ1-2 . . TRBV6-5
CASIKGWGDTQYF TGTGCCAGCATCAAAGGCTGGGGGGATACGCAGTATTTT TRBJ2-3 . . TRBV7-2
CAWSVVPTLQYF TGTGCCTGGAGTGTAGTTCCTACTCTGCAGTACTTC TRBJ2-7 . . TRBV30
CASSPGMVYEQYF TGTGCCAGCAGCCCTGGGATGGTCTACGAGCAGTACTTC TRBJ2-7 . . TRBV7-3
CASSFTANTEAFF TGCGCCAGCAGCTTCACAGCAAACACTGAAGCTTTCTTT TRBJ1-1 . . TRBV5-1
CASSFDSYNEQFF TGCGCCAGCAGCTTCGACTCCTACAATGAGCAGTTCTTC TRBJ2-1 . . TRBV5-1
CATAGYLSGNTIYF TGTGCCACCGCGGGGTACCTTTCTGGAAACACCATATATTTT TRBJ1-3 . . TRBV6-5
CASRDPGGNTEAFF TGTGCCAGCAGGGACCCAGGAGGGAACACTGAAGCTTTCTTT TRBJ1-1 . . TRBV2
CASKPGQGVGYTF TGTGCCAGCAAACCGGGACAGGGCGTTGGCTACACCTTC TRBJ1-2 . TRBD1 TRBV7-9
CSVGMDSGGNQPQHF TGCAGCGTTGGTATGGACAGCGGAGGCAATCAGCCCCAGCATTTT TRBJ1-5 . . TRBV29-1
CASSQEEGETQYF TGTGCCAGCAGCCAGGAGGAGGGGGAGACCCAGTACTTC TRBJ2-5 . . TRBV3-1/TRBV3-2
CASSDGRGQGVTGELFF TGTGCCAGCAGCGACGGGAGAGGACAGGGGGTCACCGGGGAGCTGTTTTTT TRBJ2-2 . TRBD1 TRBV7-8
CASTFTGELFF TGTGCCAGCACCTTCACCGGGGAGCTGTTTTTT TRBJ2-2 few . TRBV5-5
CASSLVGGDRAYGYTF TGTGCCAGCAGCTTGGTTGGAGGGGACAGAGCCTATGGCTACACCTTC TRBJ1-2 . TRBD1 TRBV5-6
CASSLAQGPGYTF TGTGCCAGCAGCTTGGCCCAGGGGCCTGGCTACACCTTC TRBJ1-2 once . TRBV5-4
CATPQTGGINTGELFF TGTGCCACTCCTCAAACGGGGGGGATAAACACCGGGGAGCTGTTTTTT TRBJ2-2 . TRBD2 TRBV2
CASSRPLGTNRAYEQYF TGTGCCAGCAGCCGCCCCCTCGGGACAAACCGGGCCTACGAGCAGTACTTC TRBJ2-7 . . TRBV3-1/TRBV3-2
CASSQETRGGELFF TGTGCCAGCAGCCAAGAAACGCGTGGCGGGGAGCTGTTTTTT TRBJ2-2 . . TRBV4-2
CASSLAGVPQETQYF TGTGCCAGCAGCTTAGCGGGGGTCCCCCAAGAGACCCAGTACTTC TRBJ2-5 once . TRBV7-7
CASSQFEAGELFF TGTGCCAGCAGCCAATTTGAGGCCGGGGAGCTGTTTTTT TRBJ2-2 . . TRBV3-1/TRBV3-2
CASLRQGWLREKLFF TGTGCCAGCCTTAGACAGGGTTGGTTACGTGAAAAACTGTTTTTT TRBJ1-4 . TRBD1 TRBV2
CAWSFSGGYEKLFF TGTGCCTGGAGTTTCTCAGGGGGGTATGAAAAACTGTTTTTT TRBJ1-4 . TRBD1 TRBV30
CASSGDTGEVGQYF TGTGCCAGCAGTGGGGACACCGGAGAAGTAGGGCAGTACTTC TRBJ2-7 . . TRBV25-1
CASSLPLATNEKLFF TGTGCCAGCAGCTTACCACTTGCAACTAATGAAAAACTGTTTTTT TRBJ1-4 . . TRBV7-9
CASRLAHDTGELFF TGTGCCAGTCGACTAGCGCACGACACCGGGGAGCTGTTTTTT TRBJ2-2 once TRBD2 TRBV19
CSAAVNTEAFF TGCAGTGCCGCGGTGAACACTGAAGCTTTCTTT TRBJ1-1 once . TRBV20-1
CASSDGQGADTQYF TGTGCCAGCAGTGATGGGCAGGGCGCAGATACGCAGTATTTT TRBJ2-3 . . TRBV6-4
CASSQSKWGSHPRIRSYNSPLHF TGCGCCAGCAGTCAATCGAAATGGGGTTCGCACCCTCGAATTCGCTCCTATAATTCACCCCTCCACTTT TRBJ1-6 . . TRBV23-1
CASSQEGTSPYGYTF TGTGCCAGCAGCCAAGAAGGGACGAGTCCCTATGGCTACACCTTC TRBJ1-2 . . TRBV4-2
CASSQTRENYGYTF TGCGCCAGCAGCCAGACCAGGGAAAACTATGGCTACACCTTC TRBJ1-2 once . TRBV4-1
CAWSGRGWGGNQPQHF TGTGCCTGGAGTGGCCGGGGGTGGGGGGGTAATCAGCCCCAGCATTTT TRBJ1-5 . . TRBV30
CASSEWGDSPLHF TGTGCCAGCAGTGAATGGGGAGATTCACCCCTCCACTTT TRBJ1-6 . . TRBV25-1
CASSLARDRGDYGYTF TGCGCCAGCAGCTTGGCCCGGGACAGGGGAGACTATGGCTACACCTTC TRBJ1-2 . TRBD1 TRBV5-1
CASSSFHTGSVEAFF TGTGCCAGCAGTTCCTTCCACACGGGGAGCGTTGAAGCTTTCTTT TRBJ1-1 once . TRBV6-5
CASSEGDGNQPQHF TGTGCCAGCAGCGAAGGGGACGGAAATCAGCCCCAGCATTTT TRBJ1-5 . . TRBV9
CASSDGTNSPLHF TGTGCCAGCAGTGACGGGACAAACTCGCCCCTCCACTTT TRBJ1-6 . . TRBV28
CASSPYYSGNTIYF TGCGCCAGCAGCCCTTACTACTCTGGAAACACCATATATTTT TRBJ1-3 . . TRBV5-1
CASSLEPEDVRNTIYF TGCGCCAGCAGCCTAGAACCCGAGGACGTGAGAAACACCATATATTTT TRBJ1-3 . . TRBV4-1
CASSQGEGNYGYTF TGTGCCAGCAGCCAAGGGGAGGGAAACTATGGCTACACCTTC TRBJ1-2 . . TRBV3-1/TRBV3-2
CATRLFRGGYGYTF TGTGCCACCCGGCTGTTTAGGGGAGGCTATGGCTACACCTTC TRBJ1-2 . . TRBV6-5
CASSFLKGTNTEAFF TGTGCCAGCAGCTTCCTTAAGGGGACGAACACTGAAGCTTTCTTT TRBJ1-1 . . TRBV5-4
CASSYSKGLLQPQHF TGTGCCAGCAGTTACTCGAAAGGGTTGCTGCAGCCCCAGCATTTT TRBJ1-5 . . TRBV6-5
CASSLEGQTYQPQHF TGCGCCAGCAGCTTGGAGGGACAGACCTATCAGCCCCAGCATTTT TRBJ1-5 . TRBD1 TRBV5-1
CASKGQSETQYF TGTGCCAGTAAAGGGCAATCGGAGACCCAGTACTTC TRBJ2-5 . . TRBV19
CASSVQGANGEAFF TGTGCCAGCAGTGTACAGGGTGCGAACGGTGAAGCTTTCTTT TRBJ1-1 . . TRBV6-2/TRBV6-3
CASSLSTDTQYF TGCGCCAGCAGCTTGAGCACAGATACGCAGTATTTT TRBJ2-3 . . TRBV5-1
CASSEVMFGRIFF TGTGCCAGCAGTGAAGTAATGTTCGGGCGGATCTTCTTC TRBJ1-2 once . TRBV2
CASSRSQGQNTEAFF TGTGCCAGCAGCCGTAGTCAGGGGCAAAACACTGAAGCTTTCTTT TRBJ1-1 . . TRBV5-4
CASSDWDRDVHSPLHF TGTGCCAGCAGCGATTGGGACAGGGATGTACATTCACCCCTCCACTTT TRBJ1-6 . TRBD1 TRBV9
CASSEAGTAHGYTF TGTGCCAGCAGTGAAGCTGGGACAGCTCATGGCTACACCTTC TRBJ1-2 . TRBD1 TRBV6-1
CASSEGQLYYEQYF TGTGCCAGCAGTGAAGGACAGTTATATTACGAGCAGTACTTC TRBJ2-7 . . TRBV2
CASSPTDGIEKLFF TGTGCCAGCAGCCCTACGGACGGAATCGAAAAACTGTTTTTT TRBJ1-4 . . TRBV7-8
CSVEENEDTQYF TGCAGCGTTGAAGAGAATGAAGATACGCAGTATTTT TRBJ2-3 . . TRBV29-1
CASSLITGELFF TGTGCCAGCAGTTTAATCACCGGGGAGCTGTTTTTT TRBJ2-2 . . TRBV12-3/TRBV12-4
CASSVILAQETQYF TGCGCCAGCAGTGTAATACTAGCCCAAGAGACCCAGTACTTC TRBJ2-5 . . TRBV10-1
CASSYSPDRGSVNTEAFF TGTGCCAGCAGTTACTCCCCGGACAGGGGGTCGGTGAACACTGAAGCTTTCTTT TRBJ1-1 . TRBD1 TRBV6-2/TRBV6-3
CASSPRTGGLYGYTF TGTGCCAGCAGCCCCCGGACAGGGGGCCTCTATGGCTACACCTTC TRBJ1-2 . TRBD1 TRBV5-6
CASSPGGGGFRETQYF TGTGCCAGCAGCCCCGGAGGGGGTGGGTTCCGAGAGACCCAGTACTTC TRBJ2-5 . . TRBV5-8
CASSVRGGGVTEAFF TGTGCCAGCAGCGTTCGGGGAGGGGGTGTAACTGAAGCTTTCTTT TRBJ1-1 . . TRBV9